Included here is one T cell receptor (beta chain) sequence, with context. The antigen remains unidentified. Primers: 60 Vbeta forward and 13 Jbeta reverse. Measured with immunoSEQ multiplex PCR; TCRdb has only the in-frame clones, and not every one. Here the sample spans around 190,000 clones, about nine tenths being singletons. This specimen belongs to a study of cytomegalovirus exposure and HLA in healthy donors. General study results and limits: A later analysis linked a missense DCLRE1C variant to TCR beta V- and J-gene trimming.

CDR3 length: 15 amino acids. After removal of 4 bases from V and 1 base from J, the junction contained 6 bases not matched to a gene. Germline V gives CDR1 MGHRA, CDR2 YSYEKL. This receptor was identified in a boy younger than 10 in good health and CMV-seronegative. The chain combines TRBV4-1 with TRBJ1-1, with 7 bases matching TRBD1. Sequencing was done on a sample of PBMCs. This chain's CDR3 is CASSRDRVGNTEAFF. CDR3 bases: TGCGCCAGCAGCCGAGACAGGGTTGGGAACACTGAAGCTTTCTTT.